This T cell receptor beta chain was captured by sequencing in a study of human T cells and chemical hapten exposure. This clonotype was detected ten times or more. Time point noted: patch test 1, 2 weeks after DPC sensitization. Indicated treatment: therapeutic diphenylcyclopropenone sensitization with weekly scalp DPC. MiXCR, run by TCRdb on the RACE reads, gives a single entry per CDR3 protein. The data contain under 450,000 distinct CDR3 sequences, around 5% of them singletons. This CDR3 has 14 amino acids. V was clipped by 3 bases and J by 5 bases, with 10 bases between them. Germline CDR1 reads SNHLY; CDR2 reads FYNNEI.

The rearrangement uses TRBV2 and TRBJ1-4, with D perhaps matching TRBD1 (5 bases). The TCR comes from a woman between 45 and 60 years old with alopecia areata. Some clones in this sample may be carry-over from other donors' samples. The material sequenced was whole blood, taken in connection with sensitization to the hapten diphenylcyclopropenone (DPC). CDR3 residues: CASSEGGLNEKLFF. The CDR3 DNA is TGTGCCAGCAGTGAGGGGGGACTCAATGAAAAACTGTTTTTT.